The 11 T cell receptor beta chains in this list originate from one sample, sequenced in a study of blood T cell repertoires in COVID-19 (dated by TCRdb to 2019 to 2021). Libraries were built with the immunoSEQ multiplex PCR assay. TCRdb provides this immuneACCESS table in a form limited to in-frame rearrangements. Some clones are lacking; in checked studies, under half of them reflect an unresolved V gene, and why the rest are absent is not known. This sample is represented by 83,000 or so clones; about 87% of them were singletons. Clones ranked in the top ten supply under 8.5% of the sample. The sample consisted of peripheral blood. Every receptor here comes from a man older than 75 with active or convalescent COVID-19.

This chain uses TRBV29-1 with TRBJ2-3, with D possibly matching TRBD2 (7 bases). The germline V gene has CDR1 SQVTM and CDR2 ANQGSEA. V gave up 5 bases and J gave up 1 base, with 13 bases separating them. The CDR3 length is 14 residues. The CDR3, as DNA: TGCAGCGTTCGGCGGGGGCAAGGCACAGATACGCAGTATTTT. Translated, it gives CSVRRGQGTDTQYF.

This chain's CDR3 is CASSIGQGIGAFF. The CDR3, as DNA: TGTGCCAGTAGTATTGGTCAGGGGATAGGGGCTTTCTTT. The rearrangement uses TRBV19 and TRBJ1-1; weak D call: TRBD1 (6 bases). With 3 bases removed from V and 11 bases from J, the gap between germline ends came to 16 bases. The CDR3 loop spans 13 amino acids. Per the germline V gene, CDR1 is LNHDA and CDR2 is SQIVND (reference sequence).

This clone showed up just once. The rearrangement joins TRBV29-1 to TRBJ2-1; D is ambiguous. CDR1 is SQVTM and CDR2 is ANQGSEA in the germline V gene. The length of the CDR3 is 12 residues. Trimming cost V 4 bases and J 5 bases, with 9 bases left between them. Here the CDR3 reads CSVVYRDNEQFF. The DNA of the CDR3 is TGCAGCGTTGTTTATCGGGACAATGAGCAGTTCTTC.

This rearrangement joins TRBV10-2 to TRBJ2-5, with unresolved D. Germline assignment: CDR1 WSHSY and CDR2 SAAADI. V was shortened by 7 bases and J by 5 bases, with 8 bases between the two germline ends. The CDR3 spans 11 residues. This CDR3 reads CASTSVETQYF. CDR3 bases: TGCGCCAGCACTTCAGTGGAGACCCAGTACTTC.

This sequence joins TRBV5-4 and TRBJ2-1, with 7 bases lining up with TRBD2. V lost 0 bases to trimming and J lost 3 bases; unmatched junction nucleotides: 3. This CDR3 spans 15 amino acids. Germline V CDR1 and CDR2: SGHNT, YYREEE (reference sequence). The CDR3 region has the DNA TGTGCCAGCAGCTTGGGTCCGGGGGGCTACAATGAGCAGTTCTTC. Protein sequence: CASSLGPGGYNEQFF.

This rearrangement joins TRBV18 to TRBJ1-6; TRBD1 matches at 8 bases. V was pared by 4 bases and J by 10 bases, with 6 bases of the junction left unmatched. The length of the CDR3 is 14 residues. Germline CDR1 and CDR2: KGHSH and LQKENI. CDR3 sequence: CASSLGQENSPLHF. The CDR3 bases are TGTGCCAGCTCACTGGGACAGGAGAACTCACCCCTCCACTTT.

The J gene is TRBJ1-1, the V gene TRBV19, with TRBD1 matching over 9 bases. The CDR3 consists of 15 residues. Losses at the gene ends were 2 bases for V and 4 bases for J; bases not matched to a gene: 5. From germline, CDR1 is LNHDA and CDR2 SQIVND (reference sequence). CDR3 amino acids: CASSILGQGITEAFF. CDR3 bases: TGTGCCAGTAGTATATTGGGACAGGGAATCACTGAAGCTTTCTTT.

The chain couples TRBV19 to TRBJ2-5, with D unclear. CDR1 LNHDA and CDR2 SQIVND come from the germline V gene (reference sequence). V was clipped by 5 bases and J by 0 bases, with 7 bases between them. The CDR3 consists of 13 residues. The CDR3 sequence is CASSAQHQETQYF. CDR3 sequence (DNA): TGTGCCAGTAGTGCACAGCACCAAGAGACCCAGTACTTC.

The gene calls are TRBV28 and TRBJ1-4; D is unclear. Germline V lookup: CDR1 MDHEN, CDR2 SYDVKM. The CDR3 is 16 residues long. Trimming took 5 bases from V and 0 from J, leaving 13 bases between them. The CDR3 nucleotides read TGTGCCAGCAGTGGGTGGGGAGATGCAACTAATGAAAAACTGTTTTTT. It encodes CASSGWGDATNEKLFF. The variable domain in full, completed from reference TRBV28 and TRBJ1-4, reads DVKVTQSSRYLVKRTGEKVFLECVQDMDHENMFWYRQDPGLGLRLIYFSYDVKMKEKGDIPEGYSVSREKKERFSLILESASTNQTSMYLCASSGWGDATNEKLFFGSGTQLSVL.

J is TRBJ2-5 and V is TRBV7-6; D is perhaps TRBD1 (6 bases). CDR1 and CDR2 from the germline V gene are SGHVS and FNYEAQ. CDR3 length: 16 amino acids. Trimming cost V 1 base and J 4 bases, with 16 bases left between them. The CDR3 DNA sequence: TGTGCCAGCAGCTTAGAGCCCGCCAGGGGCGGAGAGACCCAGTACTTC. As protein: CASSLEPARGGETQYF.

Remarks on this clone: The same CDR3 can be traced to other DNA sequences in this sample. The gene calls are TRBV3-1 (or the pseudogene TRBV3-2) and TRBJ2-5; D unclear. The germline V gene has CDR1 LGHDT and CDR2 YNNKEL (reference sequence). Trimming took off 4 bases at V and 5 bases at J, with 5 bases between the two ends. This CDR3 comprises 11 residues. In DNA, the CDR3 is TGTGCCAGCAGCCCCGGTGAGACCCAGTACTTC. Protein product: CASSPGETQYF.